The rows below give T cell receptor beta chains drawn from one sample of a study of Ad26.COV2.S vaccination and SARS-CoV-2 variants. Sequencing used immunoSEQ multiplex PCR; TCRdb keeps in-frame clones, though not all of them. The sample holds over 400,000 clones, approximately 90% seen once. Source: peripheral blood, taken in a trial of Ad26.COV2.S vaccine versus placebo. These receptor sequences come from a person aged 18-60 years who received the Ad26.COV2.S COVID-19 vaccine or a placebo. Both conserved end residues are trimmed from each CDR3. The listing skips clone size in some rows; elsewhere it reads once, few, many or a size class.

TRBV15	TRBJ1-4	-	ATSRGQGGQKEKLF
TRBV28	TRBJ2-2	-	ASSSVAGATGELF
TRBV5-6	TRBJ2-7	-	ASRTQNPGYEQY
TRBV19	TRBJ2-6	-	ASSNPSGANVLT
TRBV4-1	TRBJ1-1	-	ASSQVFLPGGMNTEAF
TRBV9	TRBJ2-1	-	ASSVVGLSGYNEQF
TRBV7-8	TRBJ1-2	-	ASSLPGRNYGYT
TRBV7-2	TRBJ2-3	-	ASSLDVGGTITDTQY
TRBV27	TRBJ2-5	-	ASSSGGPGGTQY
TRBV3-1/TRBV3-2	TRBJ2-3	once	ASSPPPGGGSDTQY
TRBV5-8	TRBJ1-1	-	ASSKRTGVTEAF
TRBV2	TRBJ1-4	-	ASREQGQGWVEKLF
TRBV7-2	TRBJ2-5	-	ASSLARTQGQETQY
TRBV5-8	TRBJ1-1	-	ASSLQGGDTEAF
TRBV7-8	TRBJ2-5	-	ASSLARGVETQY
TRBV9	TRBJ2-1	-	ASSVATGGGAFEQF
TRBV6-6	TRBJ2-1	-	ASRSTSGAVYNEQF
TRBV4-1	TRBJ2-5	-	ASSQVKRGQETQY
TRBV7-2	TRBJ2-3	-	ASSLVVLLGTDTQY
TRBV30	TRBJ1-3	-	AWRLRGFGNTIY
TRBV5-1	TRBJ2-7	once	ASSVDREKYEQY
TRBV9	TRBJ2-6	-	ASSVQAGQGEAGANVLT
TRBV27	TRBJ1-6	-	ASSFLGSPLH
TRBV28	TRBJ2-3	-	ASSLDRGSDTQY
TRBV7-2	TRBJ2-5	-	ASSSGSAETQY
TRBV12-3/TRBV12-4	TRBJ1-6	-	ASKQSHNSPLH
TRBV27	TRBJ2-5	-	ASSPSWGPRETQY